This is a list of T cell receptor beta chains from one sample in a study of T cells after yellow fever vaccination. TCRdb re-called the 5' RACE reads through MiXCR, storing one row per CDR3 protein. The sample yields about 580,000 distinct CDR3 sequences, about 17% seen once. The source material was PBMCs, sampled more than 4 days after the first yellow fever vaccination. These receptors were taken from a man between 18 and 35 years old who received the YFV17D yellow fever vaccine. Each CDR3 is given with its conserved first and last residue. A D gene is named only where the DNA matches it firmly. Where a row states a size, it is once, few, many or the class of an expanded clone; other rows omit it.

D gene: NA; clone size: NA; J gene: TRBJ1-5; V gene: TRBV29-1; CDR3 protein: CSVEDSAGGGQPQHF; CDR3 DNA: TGCAGCGTTGAAGATTCCGCCGGGGGAGGTCAGCCCCAGCATTTT
D gene: NA; clone size: NA; J gene: TRBJ2-7; V gene: TRBV10-3; CDR3 protein: CAISESTGPYEQYF; CDR3 DNA: TGTGCCATCAGTGAGTCGACAGGTCCCTACGAGCAGTACTTC
D gene: TRBD1; clone size: NA; J gene: TRBJ2-5; V gene: TRBV7-2; CDR3 protein: CTSSQTGGEETQYF; CDR3 DNA: TGTACCAGCAGCCAGACAGGGGGCGAAGAGACCCAGTACTTC
D gene: NA; clone size: NA; J gene: TRBJ2-3; V gene: TRBV5-1; CDR3 protein: CASSFGWRTDTQYF; CDR3 DNA: TGCGCCAGCAGCTTTGGCTGGAGAACAGATACGCAGTATTTT
D gene: NA; clone size: few; J gene: TRBJ1-4; V gene: TRBV23-1; CDR3 protein: CASIQRGGAYEKLFF; CDR3 DNA: TGCGCCAGCATTCAAAGGGGGGGCGCGTATGAAAAACTGTTTTTT
D gene: NA; clone size: NA; J gene: TRBJ1-1; V gene: TRBV20-1; CDR3 protein: CSARGGNTLGTEAFF; CDR3 DNA: TGCAGTGCTAGAGGGGGAAACACTTTAGGCACTGAAGCTTTCTTT
D gene: NA; clone size: NA; J gene: TRBJ2-3; V gene: TRBV20-1; CDR3 protein: CSARDYRTSSTDTQYF; CDR3 DNA: TGCAGTGCTAGAGATTATAGAACCTCTAGCACAGATACGCAGTATTTT
D gene: NA; clone size: NA; J gene: TRBJ1-1; V gene: TRBV5-6; CDR3 protein: CASNLLDRNTEAFF; CDR3 DNA: TGTGCCAGCAACCTACTGGACCGAAACACTGAAGCTTTCTTT
D gene: NA; clone size: many; J gene: TRBJ2-7; V gene: TRBV5-1; CDR3 protein: CASRADNEQYF; CDR3 DNA: TGCGCCAGCCGAGCCGACAACGAGCAGTACTTC
D gene: NA; clone size: NA; J gene: TRBJ1-1; V gene: TRBV7-3; CDR3 protein: CASSPLGGGTEAFF; CDR3 DNA: TGTGCCAGCAGCCCACTGGGGGGGGGGACTGAAGCTTTCTTT
D gene: NA; clone size: few; J gene: TRBJ1-1; V gene: TRBV6-5; CDR3 protein: CASSYRGFNTEAFF; CDR3 DNA: TGTGCCAGCAGTTATCGGGGGTTCAACACTGAAGCTTTCTTT
D gene: TRBD1; clone size: NA; J gene: TRBJ2-4; V gene: TRBV9; CDR3 protein: CASSPSRGQGTNIQYF; CDR3 DNA: TGTGCCAGCAGCCCTTCGAGGGGACAGGGAACCAACATTCAGTACTTC
D gene: TRBD2; clone size: NA; J gene: TRBJ2-5; V gene: TRBV28; CDR3 protein: CASSRLATQETQYF; CDR3 DNA: TGTGCCAGCAGTCGACTAGCGACGCAAGAGACCCAGTACTTC
D gene: NA; clone size: NA; J gene: TRBJ2-2; V gene: TRBV2; CDR3 protein: CASSGWKITGELFF; CDR3 DNA: TGTGCCAGCAGTGGATGGAAGATCACCGGGGAGCTGTTTTTT
D gene: NA; clone size: many; J gene: TRBJ2-4; V gene: TRBV2; CDR3 protein: CASSQDGKNIQYF; CDR3 DNA: TGTGCCAGCAGTCAGGACGGTAAAAACATTCAGTACTTC
D gene: NA; clone size: few; J gene: TRBJ2-2; V gene: TRBV6-1; CDR3 protein: CASSEILTGELFF; CDR3 DNA: TGTGCCAGCAGTGAAATTTTAACCGGGGAGCTGTTTTTT
D gene: TRBD1; clone size: few; J gene: TRBJ1-1; V gene: TRBV20-1; CDR3 protein: CSARPGQAGAFF; CDR3 DNA: TGCAGTGCTAGACCCGGACAGGCCGGAGCTTTCTTT
D gene: NA; clone size: few; J gene: TRBJ1-5; V gene: TRBV6-5; CDR3 protein: CASSFSGSRSNQPQHF; CDR3 DNA: TGTGCCAGCAGTTTTTCAGGGAGTCGTAGCAATCAGCCCCAGCATTTT
D gene: TRBD1; clone size: NA; J gene: TRBJ1-4; V gene: TRBV5-1; CDR3 protein: CASSLGQGTNEKLFF; CDR3 DNA: TGCGCCAGCAGCCTAGGACAGGGAACTAATGAAAAACTGTTTTTT
D gene: NA; clone size: few; J gene: TRBJ2-1; V gene: TRBV5-1; CDR3 protein: CASSSEAYNEQFF; CDR3 DNA: TGCGCCAGCAGCTCGGAAGCCTACAATGAGCAGTTCTTC
D gene: NA; clone size: few; J gene: TRBJ2-3; V gene: TRBV4-3; CDR3 protein: CASSQVGDTRTDTQYF; CDR3 DNA: TGCGCCAGCAGCCAAGTCGGGGACACTCGCACAGATACGCAGTATTTT
D gene: TRBD1; clone size: NA; J gene: TRBJ2-5; V gene: TRBV20-1; CDR3 protein: CSAPSRGPQETQYF; CDR3 DNA: TGCAGTGCCCCAAGCAGGGGGCCCCAAGAGACCCAGTACTTC
D gene: NA; clone size: NA; J gene: TRBJ1-6; V gene: TRBV6-1; CDR3 protein: CASTRDSVNSPLHF; CDR3 DNA: TGTGCCAGCACCCGAGACAGTGTCAATTCACCCCTCCACTTT
D gene: TRBD1; clone size: few; J gene: TRBJ2-3; V gene: TRBV20-1; CDR3 protein: CSASRDRGPTDTQYF; CDR3 DNA: TGCAGTGCTAGCCGGGACAGGGGGCCTACAGATACGCAGTATTTT
D gene: NA; clone size: few; J gene: TRBJ1-4; V gene: TRBV6-1; CDR3 protein: CASSEGLVRNREKLFF; CDR3 DNA: TGTGCCAGCAGTGAAGGCCTCGTGAGGAATCGCGAAAAACTGTTTTTT
D gene: NA; clone size: NA; J gene: TRBJ2-7; V gene: TRBV10-2; CDR3 protein: CASSGGVNIYEQYF; CDR3 DNA: TGCGCCAGCAGTGGAGGGGTCAACATCTACGAGCAGTACTTC
D gene: NA; clone size: NA; J gene: TRBJ2-3; V gene: TRBV7-2; CDR3 protein: CASSLGTGDTQYF; CDR3 DNA: TGTGCCAGCAGCTTAGGTACAGGGGATACGCAGTATTTT
D gene: TRBD2; clone size: NA; J gene: TRBJ2-5; V gene: TRBV5-1; CDR3 protein: CASSPGVAGRETQYF; CDR3 DNA: TGCGCCAGCAGCCCCGGAGTAGCGGGGCGAGAGACCCAGTACTTC
D gene: TRBD1; clone size: NA; J gene: TRBJ1-1; V gene: TRBV12-3/TRBV12-4; CDR3 protein: CASSLRQGSSTEAFF; CDR3 DNA: TGTGCCAGCAGTCTCCGACAGGGGTCAAGCACTGAAGCTTTCTTT
D gene: TRBD2; clone size: once; J gene: TRBJ2-1; V gene: TRBV7-3; CDR3 protein: CASSQDRAGGSEQFF; CDR3 DNA: TGTGCCAGCAGCCAAGACAGGGCGGGAGGGAGTGAGCAGTTCTTC
D gene: NA; clone size: NA; J gene: TRBJ2-4; V gene: TRBV30; CDR3 protein: CAWKGPEGTKNIQYF; CDR3 DNA: TGTGCCTGGAAGGGACCCGAGGGTACCAAAAACATTCAGTACTTC
D gene: NA; clone size: NA; J gene: TRBJ1-3; V gene: TRBV5-1; CDR3 protein: CASSSGTVSGNTIYF; CDR3 DNA: TGCGCCAGCAGCTCCGGGACTGTCTCTGGAAACACCATATATTTT
D gene: NA; clone size: NA; J gene: TRBJ2-7; V gene: TRBV7-9; CDR3 protein: CASSYQASPYEQYF; CDR3 DNA: TGTGCCAGCAGCTATCAGGCAAGCCCCTACGAGCAGTACTTC
D gene: TRBD1; clone size: NA; J gene: TRBJ1-1; V gene: TRBV5-1; CDR3 protein: CASSRGQGAGTEAFF; CDR3 DNA: TGCGCCAGCAGCCGAGGGCAGGGGGCGGGTACTGAAGCTTTCTTT
D gene: NA; clone size: few; J gene: TRBJ1-3; V gene: TRBV29-1; CDR3 protein: CSVATGLSSGNTIYF; CDR3 DNA: TGCAGCGTTGCTACAGGCCTTTCCTCTGGAAACACCATATATTTT
D gene: TRBD2; clone size: NA; J gene: TRBJ2-3; V gene: TRBV5-1; CDR3 protein: CASSEITGGSTDTQYF; CDR3 DNA: TGCGCCAGCAGCGAGATTACGGGGGGAAGCACAGATACGCAGTATTTT
D gene: NA; clone size: NA; J gene: TRBJ1-1; V gene: TRBV20-1; CDR3 protein: CSARDPPYTEAFF; CDR3 DNA: TGCAGTGCTAGAGACCCCCCATACACTGAAGCTTTCTTT
D gene: NA; clone size: few; J gene: TRBJ2-5; V gene: TRBV18; CDR3 protein: CASSPSGRSGTQYF; CDR3 DNA: TGTGCCAGCTCACCTTCTGGGCGGTCCGGGACCCAGTACTTC
D gene: NA; clone size: few; J gene: TRBJ2-1; V gene: TRBV12-5; CDR3 protein: CASGLAPRSRVNEQFF; CDR3 DNA: TGTGCTAGTGGTTTGGCACCCCGTTCCAGGGTCAATGAGCAGTTCTTC
D gene: NA; clone size: few; J gene: TRBJ2-1; V gene: TRBV20-1; CDR3 protein: CSARMAVINEQFF; CDR3 DNA: TGCAGTGCTAGAATGGCCGTAATTAATGAGCAGTTCTTC
D gene: NA; clone size: few; J gene: TRBJ2-4; V gene: TRBV5-4; CDR3 protein: CASSMELELAKNIQYF; CDR3 DNA: TGTGCCAGCAGCATGGAACTAGAGCTGGCCAAAAACATTCAGTACTTC
D gene: TRBD1; clone size: NA; J gene: TRBJ1-5; V gene: TRBV12-3/TRBV12-4; CDR3 protein: CASSTGQGLYQPQHF; CDR3 DNA: TGTGCCAGCAGCACGGGACAGGGGCTATATCAGCCCCAGCATTTT
D gene: TRBD2; clone size: few; J gene: TRBJ2-5; V gene: TRBV12-3/TRBV12-4; CDR3 protein: CASSLASGAETQYF; CDR3 DNA: TGTGCCAGCAGTTTAGCTAGCGGGGCAGAGACCCAGTACTTC
D gene: TRBD2; clone size: NA; J gene: TRBJ2-1; V gene: TRBV5-1; CDR3 protein: CASTREGSSYNEQFF; CDR3 DNA: TGCGCCAGCACCCGGGAGGGAAGCTCCTACAATGAGCAGTTCTTC
D gene: NA; clone size: few; J gene: TRBJ2-7; V gene: TRBV25-1; CDR3 protein: CASSEGLLGYEQYF; CDR3 DNA: TGTGCCAGCAGTGAAGGGCTTTTGGGGTACGAGCAGTACTTC
D gene: NA; clone size: few; J gene: TRBJ2-3; V gene: TRBV20-1; CDR3 protein: CSAGLGGDTQYF; CDR3 DNA: TGCAGTGCTGGGCTAGGAGGAGATACGCAGTATTTT
D gene: TRBD1; clone size: once; J gene: TRBJ1-4; V gene: TRBV24-1; CDR3 protein: CATSLTGVTEKLFF; CDR3 DNA: TGTGCCACCAGCCTGACAGGGGTTACGGAAAAACTGTTTTTT
D gene: TRBD2; clone size: NA; J gene: TRBJ2-1; V gene: TRBV10-3; CDR3 protein: CAIPVSGGNLSYNEQFF; CDR3 DNA: TGTGCCATTCCGGTGTCGGGGGGAAATCTCTCCTACAATGAGCAGTTCTTC
D gene: NA; clone size: few; J gene: TRBJ2-3; V gene: TRBV4-1; CDR3 protein: CASSQESSLGDTQYF; CDR3 DNA: TGCGCCAGCAGCCAAGAATCCAGCCTGGGTGATACGCAGTATTTT
D gene: TRBD1; clone size: NA; J gene: TRBJ1-1; V gene: TRBV7-9; CDR3 protein: CASSWDREATAAFF; CDR3 DNA: TGTGCCAGCAGCTGGGACAGGGAGGCAACGGCGGCTTTCTTT